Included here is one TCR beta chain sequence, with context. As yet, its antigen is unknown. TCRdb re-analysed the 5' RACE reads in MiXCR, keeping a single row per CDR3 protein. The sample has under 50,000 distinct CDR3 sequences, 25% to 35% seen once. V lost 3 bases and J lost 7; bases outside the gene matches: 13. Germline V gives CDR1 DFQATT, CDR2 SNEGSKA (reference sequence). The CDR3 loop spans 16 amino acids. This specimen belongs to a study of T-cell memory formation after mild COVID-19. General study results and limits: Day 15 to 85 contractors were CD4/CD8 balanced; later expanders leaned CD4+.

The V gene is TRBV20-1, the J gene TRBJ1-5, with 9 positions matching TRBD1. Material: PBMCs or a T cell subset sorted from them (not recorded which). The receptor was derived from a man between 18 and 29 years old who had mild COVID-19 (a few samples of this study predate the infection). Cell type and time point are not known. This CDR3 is CSASLRTGAIHQPQHF. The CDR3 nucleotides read TGCAGTGCTAGCCTTAGGACAGGGGCAATTCACCAGCCCCAGCATTTT.